These 29 T cell receptor beta chains came from one sample sequenced in a study of regulatory T cells in long-lasting Graves disease. CDR3 regions were amplified by Arm-PCR using iRepertoire HTBI primers to build TCR beta libraries. TCRdb itself ran the multiplex PCR reads through MiXCR, one entry per CDR3 protein. The sample holds 400,000 to 500,000 distinct CDR3 sequences, roughly 22% seen once. Time point defined: persistent/refractory GD, antithyroid drugs over 5 years with positive TRAb. After RNA was extracted from PBMCs, the TCR library was made from it. Here the sequenced sample was peripheral blood mononuclear cells (PBMCs), taken when the disease was refractory, from a patient treated with antithyroid drugs. Every receptor here comes from a female donor with Graves disease.

The V and J genes are TRBV20-1 and TRBJ2-7; D call uncertain. V was clipped by 4 bases and J by 2 bases, with 9 bases between them. The CDR3 is 12 residues long. The germline gives CDR1 DFQATT, CDR2 SNEGSKA (reference sequence). CDR3 bases: TGCAGTGCTATCACGGGTACCTACGAGCAGTACTTC. It codes for CSAITGTYEQYF.

The rearrangement links TRBV7-9 to TRBJ2-3, with D perhaps matching TRBD2 (5 bases). Deletions cut 3 bases from V and 4 bases from J, with 14 bases between. Germline V CDR1 and CDR2: SEHNR, FQNEAQ (reference sequence). The CDR3 has 15 amino acids. This CDR3 reads CASSFKLGAADTQYF. The CDR3 nucleotides read TGTGCCAGCAGCTTCAAGCTAGGAGCGGCAGATACGCAGTATTTT.

This clonotype was recorded at least ten times. The V call is TRBV7-8, the J call TRBJ2-4; 11 bases line up with TRBD1. The V gene's germline CDR1 is SGHVS and CDR2 FQNEAQ. The CDR3 loop spans 16 amino acids. Trimming at V came to 2 bases and at J to 3 bases, leaving 3 bases not matched to a gene. CDR3: CASSLRDRGSKNIQYF. Here the CDR3 DNA reads TGTGCCAGCAGCTTAAGGGACAGGGGGAGCAAAAACATTCAGTACTTC. Full variable domain (remainder filled in from reference TRBV7-8 and TRBJ2-4): GAGVSQSPRYKVAKRGQDVALRCDPISGHVSLFWYQQALGQGPEFLTYFQNEAQLDKSGLPSDRFFAERPEGSVSTLKIQRTQQEDSAVYLCASSLRDRGSKNIQYFGAGTRLSVL.

The rearrangement uses TRBV29-1 and TRBJ1-2, with 7 bases matching TRBD1. V lost 6 bases and J lost 4; bases outside the gene matches: 5. CDR1 is SQVTM, CDR2 ANQGSEA, per germline. This CDR3 contains 12 residues. The CDR3 reads CSVQGTAYGYTF. The CDR3 DNA sequence: TGCAGCGTCCAAGGGACAGCCTATGGCTACACCTTC.

The genes are TRBV5-1 and TRBJ2-7; no definite D call. Germline CDR1 reads SGHRS; CDR2 reads YFSETQ. The CDR3 totals 14 residues. Trimming took 0 bases from V and 2 from J, leaving 9 bases between them. CDR3 nucleotide sequence: TGCGCCAGCAGCTTGGGTCAGAATCCCTACGAGCAGTACTTC. As protein: CASSLGQNPYEQYF.

This clonotype occurred many times. V usage is TRBV28 and J usage is TRBJ2-5; D is ambiguous. The length of the CDR3 is 12 residues. The germline V gene has CDR1 MDHEN and CDR2 SYDVKM. The V gene lost 3 bases and the J gene lost 5 bases, with 7 bases spanning the gap. The CDR3 nucleotides are TGTGCCAGCAGTTTTCTAGTGGAGACCCAGTACTTC. Translating gives CASSFLVETQYF.

The CDR3 loop is CASSSRRGDTQYF. As DNA, the CDR3 is TGTGCCAGCAGCTCCCGGCGGGGGGACACGCAGTATTTT. The chain recombines TRBV7-2 with TRBJ2-3; 8 bases are shared with TRBD2. Germline CDR1 reads SGHTA; CDR2 reads FQGNSA. The junction had 6 bases not matched to a gene; V was cut back by 4 bases and J by 9 bases. The CDR3 spans 13 residues.

This clonotype was detected ten times or more. The rearrangement uses TRBV2 and TRBJ1-1, with 8 bases fitting TRBD1. V lost 6 bases, J lost 7 bases, and 4 bases stayed unmatched. The germline V gene encodes CDR1 SNHLY and CDR2 FYNNEI. The CDR3 sequence is 12 residues long. CDR3 sequence (DNA): TGTGCCAGCAGGGACAGGGTTATTGAAGCTTTCTTT. Its translation: CASRDRVIEAFF.

This clonotype has only a few counts. The rearrangement uses TRBV29-1 and TRBJ2-5, with D unresolved. CDR3 length: 11 residues. Between the trimmed V and J ends, which lost 0 bases and 5 bases, there was a span of 4 bases. Germline V gene sequence: CDR1 SQVTM, CDR2 ANQGSEA. CDR3 in DNA: TGCAGCGTTGAAGAGAGGGAGACCCAGTACTTC. Its translation: CSVEERETQYF.

A remark on this clonotype: A clone one base away is much larger, so this may be a read error. The chain links TRBV5-1 to TRBJ2-7, with D perhaps TRBD1 or TRBD2 (6 bases each). CDR1 and CDR2 from the germline V gene are SGHRS and YFSETQ. The length of the CDR3 is 15 residues. The CDR3 DNA sequence: TGCGCCAGCAGCTTCCAGGGAACGGGGGCCTACGAGCGGTACTTC. Its protein is CASSFQGTGAYERYF.

This clonotype was detected many times. V is TRBV30 and J is TRBJ2-7, with 8 positions matching TRBD2. J lost 6 bases, V lost 0 bases, and 1 base had no gene match. The length of the CDR3 is 12 residues. The V gene's germline CDR1 is GTSNPN and CDR2 SVGIG (reference sequence). This CDR3 reads CAWSVRGGEQYF. The CDR3 coding sequence is TGTGCCTGGAGTGTACGGGGGGGCGAGCAGTACTTC.

The V gene is TRBV2, the J gene TRBJ2-1; D perhaps matches TRBD2 (6 bases). CDR3 length equals 21 residues. The germline gives CDR1 SNHLY, CDR2 FYNNEI. Between the trimmed V and J ends, which lost 2 bases and 0 bases, there was a span of 26 bases. CDR3 nucleotide sequence: TGTGCCAGCAGTGAAATCTACCTAGCGCTTTTTCCCAGGAGCTCCTACAATGAGCAGTTCTTC. Translating it yields CASSEIYLALFPRSSYNEQFF.

The table lists this clonotype with many counts. The V and J genes are TRBV29-1 and TRBJ2-1; 14 nucleotides match TRBD2. V shed 4 bases, J shed 7 bases, and the junction held 3 bases outside the gene matches. The CDR3 spans 14 residues. Germline-derived CDR1 and CDR2 are SQVTM and ANQGSEA. The CDR3 DNA reads TGCAGCGTTGCCGGGACTAGCGGGAGAAATGAGCAGTTCTTC. This encodes CSVAGTSGRNEQFF.

This clonotype was counted many times. The genes are TRBV27 and TRBJ1-2; D is possibly TRBD1 (6 bases). The V end was cut by 6 bases, the J end by 7 bases, with 21 bases between. There are 15 residues in the CDR3. CDR1 MNHEY and CDR2 SMNVEV come from the germline V gene (reference sequence). The CDR3 bases are TGTGCCAGCAGACCAAATACTTACAGGGCGGCTGGCTACACCTTC. This gives the protein CASRPNTYRAAGYTF.

V usage is TRBV6-5 and J usage is TRBJ2-5; D may correspond to TRBD1 or TRBD2 (5 bases each). This CDR3 comprises 14 residues. Trimming cost V 2 bases and J 5 bases, with 12 bases left between them. Per germline, CDR1 MNHEY and CDR2 SVGAGI. CDR3 region: CASSYARGTETQYF. CDR3 in DNA: TGTGCCAGCAGTTACGCGAGGGGCACGGAGACCCAGTACTTC.

This clonotype was recorded a few times. The chain has TRBV12-3 or TRBV12-4 and TRBJ2-1; D is uncertain. V lost 2 bases and J 6 bases, leaving 8 bases between the germline ends. CDR3 length equals 13 residues. CDR3 in amino acids: CASSLLDANEQFF. The CDR3 region has the DNA TGTGCCAGCAGTTTACTGGATGCCAATGAGCAGTTCTTC.

The gene calls are TRBV28 and TRBJ1-5; perhaps TRBD1 as D (5 bases). The CDR3 is 15 amino acids. Looked up from germline, CDR1 is MDHEN and CDR2 is SYDVKM. Deletions cut 2 bases from V and 4 bases from J, with 12 bases between. The CDR3 coding sequence is TGTGCCAGCAGTTTACGCTTTGAGGGGAATCAGCCCCAGCATTTT. Its translation is CASSLRFEGNQPQHF.

V gene TRBV28 combines with J gene TRBJ2-3; weak D call: TRBD1 (7 bases). The V gene lost 5 bases and the J gene lost 0 bases, with 12 bases spanning the gap. This CDR3 contains 15 residues. The V gene's germline CDR1 is MDHEN and CDR2 SYDVKM. This CDR3 reads CASSHGGQSTDTQYF. The CDR3 coding sequence is TGTGCCAGCAGTCACGGGGGACAGAGCACAGATACGCAGTATTTT.

This clonotype was observed many times. J is TRBJ2-7 and V is TRBV28; D not resolved. V dropped 8 bases and J dropped 4 bases, with 9 bases sitting between them. Germline CDR1 is MDHEN and CDR2 is SYDVKM. The CDR3 loop spans 11 amino acids. CDR3 protein: CASATAYEQYF. The CDR3 DNA reads as TGTGCCAGCGCTACAGCTTACGAGCAGTACTTC.

This clonotype is a singleton in its sample. This rearrangement joins TRBV30 to TRBJ1-2; tentatively, D is TRBD1 (6 bases). The V end was cut by 2 bases, the J end by 8 bases, with 15 bases between. Germline assignment: CDR1 GTSNPN and CDR2 SVGIG (reference sequence). This CDR3 spans 13 amino acids. The CDR3 DNA sequence: TGTGCCTGGAGTCCCTGGGGGCAGCTGGGCTACACCTTC. Protein product: CAWSPWGQLGYTF.

This clonotype was observed a handful of times. V gene TRBV19 combines with J gene TRBJ1-5; TRBD1 is a possible D gene (6 bases). This CDR3 has 18 amino acids. Germline CDR1 and CDR2: LNHDA and SQIVND (reference sequence). Between the trimmed V and J ends, which lost 0 bases and 4 bases, there was a span of 19 bases. The CDR3 sequence: CASSIDQGSGAPNQPQHF. Here the CDR3 DNA reads TGTGCCAGTAGTATAGACCAGGGGTCGGGGGCTCCTAATCAGCCCCAGCATTTT. Filled out from reference TRBV19 and TRBJ1-5, the complete variable domain reads DGGITQSPKYLFRKEGQNVTLSCEQNLNHDAMYWYRQDPGQGLRLIYYSQIVNDFQKGDIAEGYSVSREKKESFPLTVTSAQKNPTAFYLCASSIDQGSGAPNQPQHFGDGTRLSIL.

The V call is TRBV28, the J call TRBJ1-2; the D gene is possibly TRBD1 (5 bases). The CDR3 loop spans 13 amino acids. V was pared by 5 bases and J by 8 bases, with 15 bases between. In germline, CDR1 is MDHEN, CDR2 SYDVKM. DNA for the CDR3: TGTGCCAGCAGTAACGGGGGGAACCAAGGCTACACCTTC. Residues: CASSNGGNQGYTF.

Comment on this clonotype: A much larger clonotype is one base distant, so this may be a read error. V and J are TRBV27 and TRBJ2-7, with 8 bases fitting TRBD1. CDR3 size: 13 residues. Per the germline V gene, CDR1 is MNHEY and CDR2 is SMNVEV (reference sequence). The DNA for the CDR3 is TGTGCCAGCAGTTTGTTCAGGGGGCCTGAGCAGCACTTC. Its translation is CASSLFRGPEQHF.

The chain couples TRBV11-2 to TRBJ2-7; D is unclear. The germline CDR1 and CDR2 sequences are SGHAT and FQNNGV. CDR3 length: 14 residues. The V gene lost 5 bases and the J gene lost 3 bases, with 14 bases spanning the gap. For the CDR3, the DNA is TGTGCCAGCAGCCCTAACCACTCAGACTACGAGCAGTACTTC. Protein product: CASSPNHSDYEQYF.

The chain links TRBV27 to TRBJ1-1; D may be TRBD1 (5 bases). Trimming took off 0 bases at V and 6 bases at J, with 11 bases between the two ends. Germline V lookup: CDR1 MNHEY, CDR2 SMNVEV (reference sequence). There are 14 residues in the CDR3. As DNA, the CDR3 is TGTGCCAGCAGTTTATCGGGGACGGCCTCTGAAGCTTTCTTT. As protein: CASSLSGTASEAFF.

The table lists this clonotype with a few counts. The chain employs TRBV5-1 and TRBJ2-2; D remains unclear. Trimming took 0 bases from V and 0 from J, leaving 9 bases between them. The CDR3 covers 16 residues. Germline assignment: CDR1 SGHRS and CDR2 YFSETQ. The CDR3 sequence: CASSLATETNTGELFF. The CDR3 region has the DNA TGCGCCAGCAGCTTGGCGACGGAAACGAACACCGGGGAGCTGTTTTTT.

This clonotype has more than one count but fewer than ten. The chain has TRBV7-2 and TRBJ2-3; the D call may be TRBD1 or TRBD2 (6 bases each). This CDR3 contains 15 residues. Germline loops: CDR1 SGHTA, CDR2 FQGNSA. Trimming left V 1 base short and J 2 bases short, with 10 bases between. CDR3 DNA sequence: TGTGCCAGCAGCTTAGAGGGGGGTTACACAGATACGCAGTATTTT. Protein sequence: CASSLEGGYTDTQYF.

This clonotype has at least ten counts. The chain combines TRBV6-1 with TRBJ1-2; weak D call: TRBD1 (5 bases). V was clipped by 7 bases and J by 6 bases, with 15 bases between them. Per germline, CDR1 MNHNS and CDR2 SASEGT. The CDR3 is 13 residues long. The CDR3 region is CASTDGAYDGYTF. The CDR3 coding sequence is TGTGCCAGCACCGACGGGGCCTACGATGGCTACACCTTC.

A few counts support this clonotype. The chain has TRBV7-2 and TRBJ2-1; TRBD2 agrees at 10 bases. CDR1 is SGHTA, CDR2 FQGNSA, per germline. The CDR3 covers 14 residues. J was trimmed by 2 bases and V by 8 bases; bases with no gene match: 3. The CDR3 DNA reads TGTGCCAGCGCGAGCGGGAGGGCCTACAATGAGCAGTTCTTC. Protein sequence: CASASGRAYNEQFF.